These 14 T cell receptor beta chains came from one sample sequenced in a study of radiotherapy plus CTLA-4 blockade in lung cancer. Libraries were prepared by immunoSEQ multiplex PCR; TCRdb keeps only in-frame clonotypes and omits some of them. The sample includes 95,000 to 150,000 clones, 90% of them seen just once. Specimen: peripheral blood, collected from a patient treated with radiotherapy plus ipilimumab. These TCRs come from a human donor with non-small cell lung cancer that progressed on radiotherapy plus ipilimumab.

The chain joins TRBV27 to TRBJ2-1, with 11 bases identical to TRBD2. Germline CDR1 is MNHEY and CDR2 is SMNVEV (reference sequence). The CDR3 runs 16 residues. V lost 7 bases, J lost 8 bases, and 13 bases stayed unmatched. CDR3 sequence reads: CASNPLAGGPWDEQFF. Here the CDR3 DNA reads TGTGCCAGCAACCCTTTAGCGGGAGGGCCTTGGGATGAGCAGTTCTTC.

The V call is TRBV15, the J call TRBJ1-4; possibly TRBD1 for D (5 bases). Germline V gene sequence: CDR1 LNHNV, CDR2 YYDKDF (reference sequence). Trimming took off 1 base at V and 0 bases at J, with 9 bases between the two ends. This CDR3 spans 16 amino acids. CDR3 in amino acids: CATSRGTQPTNEKLFF. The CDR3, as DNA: TGTGCCACCAGCAGAGGGACACAACCAACTAATGAAAAACTGTTTTTT. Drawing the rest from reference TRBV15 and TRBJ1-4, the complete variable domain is DAMVIQNPRYQVTQFGKPVTLSCSQTLNHNVMYWYQQKSSQAPKLLFHYYDKDFNNEADTPDNFQSRRPNTSFCFLDIRSPGLGDTAMYLCATSRGTQPTNEKLFFGSGTQLSVL.

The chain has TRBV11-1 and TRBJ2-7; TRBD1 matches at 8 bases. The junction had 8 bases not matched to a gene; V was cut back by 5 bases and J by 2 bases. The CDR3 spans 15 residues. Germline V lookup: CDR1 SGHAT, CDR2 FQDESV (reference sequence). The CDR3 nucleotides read TGTGCCAGCAGCAGGACCCAGGGGGCCCCCTACGAGCAGTACTTC. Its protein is CASSRTQGAPYEQYF.

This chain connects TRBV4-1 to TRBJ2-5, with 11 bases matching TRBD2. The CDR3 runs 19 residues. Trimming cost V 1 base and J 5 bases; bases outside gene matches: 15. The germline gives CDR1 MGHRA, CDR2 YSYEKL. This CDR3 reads CASSQGSLAGGRLGETQYF. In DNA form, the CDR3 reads TGCGCCAGCAGCCAAGGGAGTCTAGCGGGAGGACGGCTTGGCGAGACCCAGTACTTC.

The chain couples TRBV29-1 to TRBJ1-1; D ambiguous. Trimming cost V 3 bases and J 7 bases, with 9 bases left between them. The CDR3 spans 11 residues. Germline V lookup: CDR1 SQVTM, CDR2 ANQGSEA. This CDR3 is CSVDGRSEAFF. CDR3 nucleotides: TGCAGCGTTGATGGGAGGAGTGAAGCTTTCTTT.

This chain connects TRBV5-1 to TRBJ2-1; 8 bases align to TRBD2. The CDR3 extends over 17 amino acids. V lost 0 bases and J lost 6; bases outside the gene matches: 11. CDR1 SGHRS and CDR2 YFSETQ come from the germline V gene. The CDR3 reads CASSLVPGLGGTNEQFF. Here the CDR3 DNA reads TGCGCCAGCAGCTTGGTTCCGGGACTAGGGGGGACCAATGAGCAGTTCTTC.

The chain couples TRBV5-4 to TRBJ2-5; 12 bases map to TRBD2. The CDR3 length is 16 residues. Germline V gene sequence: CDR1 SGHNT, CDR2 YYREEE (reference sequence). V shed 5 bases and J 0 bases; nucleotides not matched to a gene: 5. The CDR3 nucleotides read TGTGCCAGCAGGCATGGACTAGCGGGGCACCAAGAGACCCAGTACTTC. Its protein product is CASRHGLAGHQETQYF.

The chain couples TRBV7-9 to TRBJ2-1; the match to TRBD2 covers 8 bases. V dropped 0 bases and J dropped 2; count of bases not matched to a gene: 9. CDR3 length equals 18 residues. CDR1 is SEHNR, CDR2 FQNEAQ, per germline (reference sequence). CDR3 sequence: CASSLAAGAGGAYNEQFF. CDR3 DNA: TGTGCCAGCAGCTTAGCCGCAGGGGCGGGAGGTGCCTACAATGAGCAGTTCTTC.

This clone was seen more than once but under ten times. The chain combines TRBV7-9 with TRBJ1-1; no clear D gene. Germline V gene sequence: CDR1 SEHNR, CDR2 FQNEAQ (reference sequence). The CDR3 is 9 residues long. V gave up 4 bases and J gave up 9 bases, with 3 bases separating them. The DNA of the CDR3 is TGTGCCAGCAGCTCCCAAGCTTTCTTT. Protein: CASSSQAFF. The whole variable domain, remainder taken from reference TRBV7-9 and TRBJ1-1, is DTGVSQNPRHKITKRGQNVTFRCDPISEHNRLYWYRQTLGQGPEFLTYFQNEAQLEKSRLLSDRFSAERPKGSFSTLEIQRTEQGDSAMYLCASSSQAFFGQGTRLTVV.

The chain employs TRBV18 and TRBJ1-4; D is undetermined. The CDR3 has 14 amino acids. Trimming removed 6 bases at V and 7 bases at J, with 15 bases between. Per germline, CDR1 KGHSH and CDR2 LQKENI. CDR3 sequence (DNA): TGTGCCAGCTCGTCTTTGGGGTCGGGTGAAAAACTGTTTTTT. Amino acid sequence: CASSSLGSGEKLFF.

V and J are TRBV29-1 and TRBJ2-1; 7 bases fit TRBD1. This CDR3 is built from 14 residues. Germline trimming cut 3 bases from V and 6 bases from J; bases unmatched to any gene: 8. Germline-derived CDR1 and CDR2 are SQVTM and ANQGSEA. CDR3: CSVDGTEVRNEQFF. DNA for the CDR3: TGCAGCGTTGACGGGACAGAGGTTCGCAATGAGCAGTTCTTC.

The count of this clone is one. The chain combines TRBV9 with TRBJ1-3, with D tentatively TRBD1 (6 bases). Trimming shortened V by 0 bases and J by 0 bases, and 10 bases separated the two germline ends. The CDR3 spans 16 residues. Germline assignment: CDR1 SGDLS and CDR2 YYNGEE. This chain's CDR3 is CASSVEDRPSGNTIYF. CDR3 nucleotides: TGTGCCAGCAGCGTAGAGGACAGACCCTCTGGAAACACCATATATTTT.

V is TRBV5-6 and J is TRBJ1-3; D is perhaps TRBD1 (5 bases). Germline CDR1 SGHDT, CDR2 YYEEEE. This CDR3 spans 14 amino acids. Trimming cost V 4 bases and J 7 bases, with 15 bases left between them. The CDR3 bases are TGTGCCAGCAGCCGCCGGGACCATTTTAACACCATATATTTT. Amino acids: CASSRRDHFNTIYF.

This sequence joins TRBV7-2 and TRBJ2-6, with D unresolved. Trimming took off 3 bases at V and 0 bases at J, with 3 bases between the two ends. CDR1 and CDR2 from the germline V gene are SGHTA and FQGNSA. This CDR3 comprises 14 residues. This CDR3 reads CASSFDSGANVLTF. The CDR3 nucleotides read TGTGCCAGCAGCTTCGACTCTGGGGCCAACGTCCTGACTTTC.